This T cell receptor (beta chain) was identified during a study of T cells in Graves' hyperthyroidism and ophthalmopathy. Study observations and caveats: Separating ophthalmopathy from stable hyperthyroidism was achieved by a 13 V-J model.

Exclusion of a patient resulted from uncontrolled infection, other autoimmune disease, pregnancy or lactation. This clonotype was counted between two and nine times. As yet, its antigen is unknown. Amplified TCR beta CDR3 regions came from RNA transcripts. First-round RT-PCR with HTBI primers amplified the TCR CDR3 region. TCRdb re-derived calls from the multiplex PCR reads in MiXCR, one entry per CDR3 protein. The sample lists around 290,000 distinct CDR3 sequences; approximately 13% were seen once. The CDR3 is 15 residues long. Germline V gene data show CDR1 as LGHNA and CDR2 as YNFKEQ. The trim removed 2 bases at V and 1 base at J, leaving 4 bases unmatched.

Material: blood. V and J are TRBV4-2 and TRBJ2-7; 8 nucleotides line up with TRBD2. This TCR derives from a woman in her thirties or forties with Graves' hyperthyroidism. CDR3 sequence: CASSQRSGRSYEQYF. The CDR3 coding sequence is TGTGCCAGCAGCCAACGGAGCGGGAGATCCTACGAGCAGTACTTC.